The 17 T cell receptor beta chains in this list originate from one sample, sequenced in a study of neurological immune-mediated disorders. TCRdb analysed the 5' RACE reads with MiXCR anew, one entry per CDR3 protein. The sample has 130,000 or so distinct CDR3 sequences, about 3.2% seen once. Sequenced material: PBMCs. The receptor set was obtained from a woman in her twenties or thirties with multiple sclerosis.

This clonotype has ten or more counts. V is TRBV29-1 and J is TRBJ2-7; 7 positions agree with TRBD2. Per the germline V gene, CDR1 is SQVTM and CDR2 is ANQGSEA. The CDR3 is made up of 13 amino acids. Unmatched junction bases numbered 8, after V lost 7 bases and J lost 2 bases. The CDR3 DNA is TGCAGCGCTTTGGGGGGGACCGCCTACGAGCAGTACTTC. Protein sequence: CSALGGTAYEQYF.

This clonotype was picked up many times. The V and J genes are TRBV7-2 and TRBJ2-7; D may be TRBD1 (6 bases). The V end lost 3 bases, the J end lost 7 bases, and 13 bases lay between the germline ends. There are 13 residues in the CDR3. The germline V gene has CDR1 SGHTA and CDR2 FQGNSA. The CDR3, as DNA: TGTGCCAGCAGCTTGGGCAGGGGTCGGGAGCAGTACTTC. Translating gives CASSLGRGREQYF.

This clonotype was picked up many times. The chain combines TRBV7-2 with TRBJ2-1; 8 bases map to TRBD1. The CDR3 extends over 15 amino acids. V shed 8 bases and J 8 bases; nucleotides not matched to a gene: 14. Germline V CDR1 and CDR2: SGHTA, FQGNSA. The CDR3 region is CASSTPRTGRDEQFF. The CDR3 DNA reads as TGTGCCAGCTCCACTCCCCGGACAGGGCGCGATGAGCAGTTCTTC.

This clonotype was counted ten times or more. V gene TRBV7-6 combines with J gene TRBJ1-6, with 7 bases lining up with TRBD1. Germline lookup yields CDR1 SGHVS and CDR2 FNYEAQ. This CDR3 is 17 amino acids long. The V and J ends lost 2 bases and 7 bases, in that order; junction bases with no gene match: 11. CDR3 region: CASSLRGQGQENSPLHF. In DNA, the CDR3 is TGTGCCAGCAGCTTAAGGGGGCAGGGGCAGGAGAATTCACCCCTCCACTTT. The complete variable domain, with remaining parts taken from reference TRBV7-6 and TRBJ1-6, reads GAGVSQSPRYKVTKRGQDVALRCDPISGHVSLYWYRQALGQGPEFLTYFNYEAQQDKSGLPNDRFSAERPEGSISTLTIQRTEQRDSAMYRCASSLRGQGQENSPLHFGNGTRLTVT.

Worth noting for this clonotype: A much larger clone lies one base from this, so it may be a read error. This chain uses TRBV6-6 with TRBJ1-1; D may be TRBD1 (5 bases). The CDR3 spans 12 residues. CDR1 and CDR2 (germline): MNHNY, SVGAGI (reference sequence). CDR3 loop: CDSRDRNTEAFF. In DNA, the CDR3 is TGTGACAGCCGCGACAGGAACACTGAAGCTTTCTTT.

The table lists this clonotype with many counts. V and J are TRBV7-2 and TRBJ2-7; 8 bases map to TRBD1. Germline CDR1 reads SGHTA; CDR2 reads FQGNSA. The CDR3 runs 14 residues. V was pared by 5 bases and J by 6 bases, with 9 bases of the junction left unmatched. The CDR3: CASSPRATGGEQYF. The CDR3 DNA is TGTGCCAGCAGCCCGAGAGCCACAGGGGGCGAGCAGTACTTC.

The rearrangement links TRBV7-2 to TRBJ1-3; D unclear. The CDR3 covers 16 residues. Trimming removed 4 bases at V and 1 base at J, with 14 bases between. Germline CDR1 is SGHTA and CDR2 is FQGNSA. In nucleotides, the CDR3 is TGTGCCAGCAGCTCTAGAGACTTGGAGTCTGGAAACACCATATATTTT. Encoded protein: CASSSRDLESGNTIYF.

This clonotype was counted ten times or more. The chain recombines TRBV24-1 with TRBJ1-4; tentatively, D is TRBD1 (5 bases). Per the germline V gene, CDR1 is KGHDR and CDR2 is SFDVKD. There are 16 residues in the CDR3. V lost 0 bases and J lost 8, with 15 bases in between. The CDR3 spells CATSDLHSGRGEKLFF. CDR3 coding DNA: TGTGCCACCAGTGATTTGCACTCAGGGCGAGGCGAAAAACTGTTTTTT.

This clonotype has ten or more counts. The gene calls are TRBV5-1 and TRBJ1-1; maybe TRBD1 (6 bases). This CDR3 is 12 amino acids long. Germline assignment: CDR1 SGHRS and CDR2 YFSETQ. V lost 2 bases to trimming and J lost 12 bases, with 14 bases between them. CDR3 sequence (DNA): TGCGCCAGCAGCTTAGAACAGGGACCTACTTTCTTT. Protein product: CASSLEQGPTFF.

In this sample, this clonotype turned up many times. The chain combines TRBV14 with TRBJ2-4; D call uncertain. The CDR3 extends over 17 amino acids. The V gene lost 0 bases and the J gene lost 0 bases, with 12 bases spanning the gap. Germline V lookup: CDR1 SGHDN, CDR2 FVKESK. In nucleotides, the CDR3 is TGTGCCAGCAGCCAAGAGCCCCGAGCCTTAGCCAAAAACATTCAGTACTTC. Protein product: CASSQEPRALAKNIQYF.

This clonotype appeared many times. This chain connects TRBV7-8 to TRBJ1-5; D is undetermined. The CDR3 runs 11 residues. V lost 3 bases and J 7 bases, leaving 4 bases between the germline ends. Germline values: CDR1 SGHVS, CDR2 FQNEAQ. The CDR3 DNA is TGTGCCAGCAGCTTTCAACAGCCCCAGCATTTT. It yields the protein CASSFQQPQHF. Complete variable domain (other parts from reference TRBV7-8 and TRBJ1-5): GAGVSQSPRYKVAKRGQDVALRCDPISGHVSLFWYQQALGQGPEFLTYFQNEAQLDKSGLPSDRFFAERPEGSVSTLKIQRTQQEDSAVYLCASSFQQPQHFGDGTRLSIL.

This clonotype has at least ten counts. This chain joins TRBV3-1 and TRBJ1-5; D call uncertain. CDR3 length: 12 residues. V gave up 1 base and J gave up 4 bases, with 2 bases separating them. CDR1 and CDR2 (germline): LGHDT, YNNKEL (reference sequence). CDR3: CASSQANQPQHF. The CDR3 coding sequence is TGTGCCAGCAGCCAAGCTAATCAGCCCCAGCATTTT.

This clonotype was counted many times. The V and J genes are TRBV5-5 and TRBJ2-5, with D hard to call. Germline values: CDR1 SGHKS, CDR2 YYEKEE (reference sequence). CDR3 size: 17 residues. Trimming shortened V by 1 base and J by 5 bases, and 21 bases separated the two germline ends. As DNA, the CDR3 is TGTGCCAGCAGCTTGACCCGCTTCTTTTTGGCTTGGGAGACCCAGTACTTC. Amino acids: CASSLTRFFLAWETQYF.

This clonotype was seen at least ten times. The CDR3 here is CASSARGKLNTEAFF. The CDR3 DNA follows: TGTGCCAGCTCGGCTCGGGGCAAACTGAACACTGAAGCTTTCTTT. The rearrangement joins TRBV18 to TRBJ1-1; TRBD1 might be the D (5 bases). CDR1 is KGHSH and CDR2 is LQKENI in the germline V gene. V dropped 6 bases and J dropped 0 bases, with 14 bases sitting between them. This CDR3 is 15 amino acids long.

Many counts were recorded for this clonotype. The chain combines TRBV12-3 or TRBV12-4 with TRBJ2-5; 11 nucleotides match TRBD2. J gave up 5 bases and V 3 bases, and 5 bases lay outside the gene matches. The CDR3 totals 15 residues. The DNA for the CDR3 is TGTGCCAGCAGTTTTCATAGCGGGAGGGGGGAGACCCAGTACTTC. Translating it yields CASSFHSGRGETQYF.

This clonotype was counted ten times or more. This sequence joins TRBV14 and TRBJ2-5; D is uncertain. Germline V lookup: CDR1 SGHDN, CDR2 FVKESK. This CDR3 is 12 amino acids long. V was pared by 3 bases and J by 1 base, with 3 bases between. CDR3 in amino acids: CASSQVQETQYF. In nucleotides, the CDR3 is TGTGCCAGCAGCCAGGTCCAAGAGACCCAGTACTTC.

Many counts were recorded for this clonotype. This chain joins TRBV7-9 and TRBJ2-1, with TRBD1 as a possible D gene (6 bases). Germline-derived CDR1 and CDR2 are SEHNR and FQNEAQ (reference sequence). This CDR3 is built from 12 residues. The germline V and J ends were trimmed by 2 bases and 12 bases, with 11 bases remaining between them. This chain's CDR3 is CASSLRGRGQFF. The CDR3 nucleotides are TGTGCCAGCAGCTTAAGGGGGAGAGGGCAGTTCTTC.